The clone carrying this T cell receptor (beta chain) was counted a few times. Its antigen remains unidentified. V lost 0 bases and J lost 6, with 11 bases in between. The CDR3 runs to 14 residues. Germline V gene sequence: CDR1 SGHNT, CDR2 YYREEE (reference sequence). The data derive from a study of T cells after yellow fever vaccination. TCRdb reanalysed the 5' RACE reads using MiXCR and keeps one entry per CDR3 protein. The sample contains a few hundred thousand distinct CDR3 sequences, about 4% of which appear only once. Study-level results: Most clones from primary vaccination were detected again post-booster (roughly 96% CD4, roughly 91% CD8).

The sequence derives from a man in his late teens or twenties who received the YFV17D yellow fever vaccine. The material was PBMCs, obtained 5 days after the yellow fever booster vaccination. The J gene is TRBJ2-3, the V gene TRBV5-4; D might be TRBD2 (5 bases). CDR3 amino acids: CASSLVTGRDTQYF. In nucleotides, the CDR3 is TGTGCCAGCAGCTTGGTTACGGGAAGGGATACGCAGTATTTT.